One sample yielded the 29 T cell receptor beta chains listed below, sequenced in a study of T cells after yellow fever vaccination. Each CDR3 protein is one row after TCRdb ran MiXCR on the 5' RACE reads. The sample records about 630,000 distinct CDR3 sequences, roughly 12% being singletons. The material was PBMCs, obtained on the day of the yellow fever booster vaccination. These receptors all stem from a man under 40 who received the YFV17D yellow fever vaccine.

This chain uses TRBV28 with TRBJ2-5; no reliable D call. The CDR3 contains 14 residues. V was trimmed by 1 base and J by 4 bases, leaving 10 bases between them. CDR1 is MDHEN and CDR2 is SYDVKM in the germline V gene. The CDR3 DNA follows: TGTGCCAGCAGTTTATCGGCTAGATCAGAGACCCAGTACTTC. This gives the protein CASSLSARSETQYF.

CDR3 nucleotides: TGCAGTGCTAGTGCGAGGGCGGTGGACATTCAGTACTTC. Translation: CSASARAVDIQYF. The V call is TRBV20-1, the J call TRBJ2-4; D may be TRBD2 (5 bases). Per germline, CDR1 DFQATT and CDR2 SNEGSKA (reference sequence). Trimming left V 3 bases short and J 8 bases short, with 14 bases between. There are 13 residues in the CDR3.

The chain employs TRBV6-2 or TRBV6-3 and TRBJ2-1; possibly TRBD1 or TRBD2 for D (5 bases each). This CDR3 has 15 residues. Germline assignment: CDR1 MNHEY and CDR2 SVGEGT. The V and J ends lost 2 bases and 7 bases respectively, with 15 bases between them. The CDR3 reads CASSYPPGPMNEQFF. CDR3 sequence (DNA): TGTGCCAGCAGTTACCCCCCGGGGCCCATGAATGAGCAGTTCTTC.

This clonotype has just a few counts. CDR3 sequence: CASSPQTSEQYNEQFF. In nucleotides, the CDR3 is TGTGCCAGCAGCCCTCAGACTAGCGAACAGTACAATGAGCAGTTCTTC. The chain is built from TRBV7-3 and TRBJ2-1; 8 bases are shared with TRBD2. V was pared by 5 bases and J by 4 bases, with 10 bases of the junction left unmatched. CDR3 length equals 16 residues. The germline V gene has CDR1 SGHTA and CDR2 FQGTGA.

The sample holds a few counts of this clonotype. The rearrangement links TRBV27 to TRBJ2-1, with unresolved D. The V and J ends lost 1 base and 6 bases respectively, with 7 bases between them. The CDR3 contains 13 residues. Germline V lookup: CDR1 MNHEY, CDR2 SMNVEV (reference sequence). Here the CDR3 reads CASSLFTLNEQFF. The CDR3 DNA is TGTGCCAGCAGTTTATTTACTCTCAATGAGCAGTTCTTC.

This clonotype was picked up a small number of times. V gene TRBV4-2 combines with J gene TRBJ1-4; D remains ambiguous. Per the germline V gene, CDR1 is LGHNA and CDR2 is YNFKEQ. Trimming shortened V by 1 base and J by 6 bases, and 9 bases separated the two germline ends. The CDR3 has 14 amino acids. The chain's CDR3 is CASSQVDPYEKLFF. Here the CDR3 DNA reads TGTGCCAGCAGCCAAGTTGACCCGTATGAAAAACTGTTTTTT.

This clonotype was counted many times. J is TRBJ2-2 and V is TRBV20-1; D uncertain. V lost 5 bases and J lost 4, with 5 bases in between. Germline V gene data show CDR1 as DFQATT and CDR2 as SNEGSKA (reference sequence). CDR3 length: 11 amino acids. CDR3 protein: CSAWGTGELFF. In DNA, the CDR3 is TGCAGTGCTTGGGGCACCGGGGAGCTGTTTTTT.

The rearrangement uses TRBV6-5 and TRBJ2-1; D gene unclear. Germline values: CDR1 MNHEY, CDR2 SVGAGI. The CDR3 runs to 15 residues. Trimming shortened V by 5 bases and J by 0 bases, and 11 bases separated the two germline ends. This CDR3 reads CASSRVVSSYNEQFF. The CDR3, as DNA: TGTGCCAGCAGTCGGGTGGTGAGCTCCTACAATGAGCAGTTCTTC.

This clonotype was seen a few times. The genes are TRBV25-1 and TRBJ2-2, with a tentative D call TRBD2 (6 bases). The CDR3 is 17 residues long. V was pared by 8 bases and J by 1 base, with 20 bases between. Germline CDR1 is MGHDK and CDR2 is SYGVNS. The CDR3 is CASEVHPGGVNTGELFF. The CDR3 bases are TGTGCCAGCGAAGTACACCCAGGCGGGGTGAACACCGGGGAGCTGTTTTTT. Variable domain in full (rest from reference TRBV25-1 and TRBJ2-2): EADIYQTPRYLVIGTGKKITLECSQTMGHDKMYWYQQDPGMELHLIHYSYGVNSTEKGDLSSESTVSRIRTEHFPLTLESARPSHTSQYLCASEVHPGGVNTGELFFGEGSRLTVL.

The CDR3 coding sequence is TGTGCCAGCAGCCTACTAGGGCTAGCGGGAGGGCCTGGGCAGTACTTC. It yields the protein CASSLLGLAGGPGQYF. The chain links TRBV7-2 to TRBJ2-7; 12 bases align to TRBD2. Per germline, CDR1 SGHTA and CDR2 FQGNSA. This CDR3 is 16 amino acids long. V trimming: 5 bases; J trimming: 9 bases; junction bases outside the gene matches: 14. The variable domain in full, with the rest retrieved from reference TRBV7-2 and TRBJ2-7, is GAGVSQSPSNKVTEKGKDVELRCDPISGHTALYWYRQSLGQGLEFLIYFQGNSAPDKSGLPSDRFSAERTGGSVSTLTIQRTQQEDSAVYLCASSLLGLAGGPGQYFGPGTRLTVT.

This clonotype appeared a few times. V usage is TRBV6-1 and J usage is TRBJ2-3, with a tentative D call TRBD1 (6 bases). Trimming took 6 bases from V and 0 from J, leaving 13 bases between them. Germline V gene sequence: CDR1 MNHNS, CDR2 SASEGT. The CDR3 contains 15 residues. The CDR3 is CASSRLGQSTDTQYF. The CDR3 coding sequence is TGTGCCAGCAGCCGCCTTGGACAGAGCACAGATACGCAGTATTTT.

V is TRBV12-3 or TRBV12-4 and J is TRBJ1-1, with 7 bases matching TRBD1. The length of the CDR3 is 15 residues. With 7 bases clipped from V and 6 bases from J, the junction kept 14 bases outside the gene matches. For the CDR3, the DNA is TGTGCCAGCATCTTTATCGAGACAGGGTCGCCTGAAGCTTTCTTT. Protein: CASIFIETGSPEAFF.

The rearrangement links TRBV12-3 or TRBV12-4 to TRBJ2-7; 8 bases are a match to TRBD1. The junction had 13 bases not matched to a gene; V was cut back by 8 bases and J by 7 bases. This CDR3 contains 14 residues. The CDR3 DNA follows: TGTGCCAGCGGCGGGACAGGCATCCGTTGGGAGCAGTACTTC. Encoded protein: CASGGTGIRWEQYF.

J is TRBJ2-1 and V is TRBV20-1; TRBD2 aligns across 11 bases. This CDR3 has 15 residues. Germline CDR1 is DFQATT and CDR2 is SNEGSKA (reference sequence). V shed 2 bases, J shed 7 bases, and the junction held 7 bases outside the gene matches. CDR3 coding DNA: TGCAGTGCTAGACCTCTCCTAGCGGGAGGAAATGAGCAGTTCTTC. Its translation is CSARPLLAGGNEQFF.

V gene TRBV7-2 combines with J gene TRBJ2-1, with D perhaps TRBD1 (6 bases). Trimming stripped 7 bases from V and 6 bases from J, with 16 bases between. The germline V gene encodes CDR1 SGHTA and CDR2 FQGNSA. The CDR3 extends over 14 amino acids. The CDR3 region has the DNA TGTGCCAGCAAACTAGGGGGATGGGGCAATGAGCAGTTCTTC. Residues: CASKLGGWGNEQFF. The full variable domain, in which reference TRBV7-2 and TRBJ2-1 provide the parts outside the CDR3, is GAGVSQSPSNKVTEKGKDVELRCDPISGHTALYWYRQSLGQGLEFLIYFQGNSAPDKSGLPSDRFSAERTGGSVSTLTIQRTQQEDSAVYLCASKLGGWGNEQFFGPGTRLTVL.

This clonotype was counted only a few times. V usage is TRBV5-1 and J usage is TRBJ2-3, with 7 bases matching TRBD2. V lost 1 base and J lost 6; bases outside the gene matches: 11. Germline V gene sequence: CDR1 SGHRS, CDR2 YFSETQ. The CDR3 totals 16 residues. This chain's CDR3 is CASSLISREVSDTQYF. CDR3 bases: TGCGCCAGCAGCTTGATCAGCCGGGAGGTCTCCGATACGCAGTATTTT. The full variable domain, completed using reference TRBV5-1 and TRBJ2-3, is KAGVTQTPRYLIKTRGQQVTLSCSPISGHRSVSWYQQTPGQGLQFLFEYFSETQRNKGNFPGRFSGRQFSNSRSEMNVSTLELGDSALYLCASSLISREVSDTQYFGPGTRLTVL.

This clonotype was seen a few times. For the CDR3, the DNA is TGTGCCAGCAGTTTAGCGTTCTGGGACGGAAGCAATCAGCCCCAGCATTTT. As protein: CASSLAFWDGSNQPQHF. The J gene is TRBJ1-5, the V gene TRBV12-3 or TRBV12-4; TRBD1 is a possible D gene (5 bases). There are 17 residues in the CDR3. Trimming took off 0 bases at V and 1 base at J, with 13 bases between the two ends.

V gene TRBV18 combines with J gene TRBJ2-5; the match to TRBD2 covers 7 bases. Looked up from germline, CDR1 is KGHSH and CDR2 is LQKENI. V was clipped by 3 bases and J by 5 bases; unmatched bases: 9. CDR3 length: 15 residues. For the CDR3, the DNA is TGTGCCAGCTCACCCCCGGCCGGGGGGATCGAGACCCAGTACTTC. This encodes CASSPPAGGIETQYF.

This clonotype was detected a few times. The chain is built from TRBV3-1 and TRBJ2-1; 8 bases align to TRBD2. Looked up from germline, CDR1 is LGHDT and CDR2 is YNNKEL (reference sequence). The CDR3 loop spans 15 amino acids. The V and J ends lost 1 base and 8 bases, in that order; junction bases with no gene match: 7. The CDR3 region is CASSQAGGSKYEQFF. Written as DNA, the CDR3 is TGTGCCAGCAGCCAAGCGGGGGGGAGCAAGTATGAGCAGTTCTTC.

This clonotype showed up just a few times. A read error may produce the germline difference seen at one junction end. The J gene is TRBJ1-6, the V gene TRBV30; TRBD1 is a possible D gene (5 bases). CDR3 size: 11 residues. Looked up from germline, CDR1 is GTSNPN and CDR2 is SVGIG (reference sequence). CDR3: CASLWGGRISF. The CDR3 DNA is TGTGCCTCCCTGTGGGGCGGCAGGATTTCTTTT.

This clonotype was counted between two and nine times. This chain connects TRBV21-1 to TRBJ2-7; the table's D call TRBD2 went unverified against the DNA. TRBV21-1 counts as a pseudogene. This CDR3 has 19 residues. CDR3 in DNA: TGTGCCAGCAGCAAAAAGGCAGGCCTAGCGGGAGGAGGAACCTACGAGCAGTACTTC. It codes for CASSKKAGLAGGGTYEQYF.

A few counts support this clonotype. The chain couples TRBV20-1 to TRBJ2-7; a possible D gene is TRBD2 (6 bases). V lost 0 bases to trimming and J lost 0 bases, with 9 bases between them. The CDR3 runs 14 residues. Germline CDR1 reads DFQATT; CDR2 reads SNEGSKA (reference sequence). CDR3 residues: CSAREPGVSYEQYF. The CDR3 DNA sequence: TGCAGTGCTAGAGAGCCGGGAGTCTCCTACGAGCAGTACTTC.

As for this clonotype: Germline and junction disagree at one end, which may indicate a read error. The chain recombines TRBV4-3 with TRBJ2-2; no reliable D call. The CDR3 is 14 amino acids. CDR1 and CDR2 (germline): LGHNA, YSLEER. This chain's CDR3 is CASSPRQTTWELFF. The DNA for the CDR3 is TGCGCCAGCAGCCCTCGACAAACCACCTGGGAGCTGTTTTTT.

In its sample, this clonotype was seen a few times. This sequence joins TRBV30 and TRBJ2-3; unclear D gene. The CDR3 sequence is 14 residues long. CDR1 is GTSNPN, CDR2 SVGIG, per germline (reference sequence). V lost 4 bases to trimming and J lost 0 bases, with 11 bases between them. The CDR3 sequence is CAWTGGLSTDTQYF. DNA for the CDR3: TGTGCCTGGACCGGTGGGCTGAGCACAGATACGCAGTATTTT.

This clonotype was picked up a small number of times. The rearrangement joins TRBV7-9 to TRBJ1-2, with D possibly TRBD1 on 6 matching bases. CDR1 is SEHNR, CDR2 FQNEAQ, per germline (reference sequence). The V gene lost 7 bases and the J gene lost 7 bases, with 19 bases spanning the gap. This CDR3 has 14 residues. The CDR3 DNA reads as TGTGCCAGCATTACCGTCGGGGGCCTCGGTGGCTACACCTTC. It codes for CASITVGGLGGYTF.

The J gene is TRBJ2-3, the V gene TRBV5-1, with 9 bases fitting TRBD2. V lost 5 bases to trimming and J lost 5 bases; unmatched junction nucleotides: 3. CDR1 and CDR2 from the germline V gene are SGHRS and YFSETQ. The CDR3 has 13 amino acids. The CDR3 reads CASRAGGKDTQYF. The CDR3 DNA sequence: TGCGCCAGCAGAGCGGGAGGAAAAGATACGCAGTATTTT.

There are a few counts of this clonotype. The chain employs TRBV18 and TRBJ1-2; 9 bases align to TRBD1. CDR1 and CDR2 from the germline V gene are KGHSH and LQKENI. The CDR3 has 16 residues. The ends lost 6 bases at V and 0 bases at J; junction bases unmatched: 8. CDR3 nucleotides: TGTGCCAGCTCTCGGGGACAGGGAACAGCTAACTATGGCTACACCTTC. Translation: CASSRGQGTANYGYTF. Complete variable domain (other parts from reference TRBV18 and TRBJ1-2): NAGVMQNPRHLVRRRGQEARLRCSPMKGHSHVYWYRQLPEEGLKFMVYLQKENIIDESGMPKERFSAEFPKEGPSILRIQQVVRGDSAAYFCASSRGQGTANYGYTFGSGTRLTVV.

This clonotype occurred many times. The chain carries TRBV5-1 and TRBJ1-5; D call uncertain. The CDR3 is 14 residues long. CDR1 and CDR2 from the germline V gene are SGHRS and YFSETQ. V was pared by 0 bases and J by 6 bases, with 10 bases between. CDR3 amino acids: CASSLGGPGQPQHF. As DNA, the CDR3 is TGCGCCAGCAGCTTGGGTGGGCCCGGTCAGCCCCAGCATTTT.

The chain couples TRBV11-2 to TRBJ2-3; 8 nucleotides agree with TRBD2. J was trimmed by 0 bases and V by 1 base; bases with no gene match: 12. The germline V gene has CDR1 SGHAT and CDR2 FQNNGV. CDR3 size: 19 residues. The CDR3 DNA reads as TGTGCCAGCAGCTTAGTGGGAACGGGAGGGCCCGCTAGCACAGATACGCAGTATTTT. It encodes CASSLVGTGGPASTDTQYF.